The next 24 T cell receptor beta chains were all read from a single sample in a study of T cells in Graves' hyperthyroidism and ophthalmopathy. TCR beta CDR3 sequences were amplified from RNA transcripts. HTBI primers were the set used in a first-round RT-PCR of the TCR CDR3. TCRdb passed the multiplex PCR reads through MiXCR, listing each CDR3 protein once. The sample has hundreds of thousands of distinct CDR3 sequences, under 15% seen once. Sequenced sample: blood. All receptors come from a man between 18 and 35 years old with Graves' ophthalmopathy.

This clonotype occurred many times. The V and J genes are TRBV7-2 and TRBJ2-1, with 7 bases matching TRBD2. The germline gives CDR1 SGHTA, CDR2 FQGNSA. This CDR3 is 18 amino acids long. The V and J ends lost 2 bases and 0 bases, in that order; junction bases with no gene match: 10. The CDR3, as DNA: TGTGCCAGCAGCTTAAGGAGCGGGGCTACCAGCTCCTACAATGAGCAGTTCTTC. It yields the protein CASSLRSGATSSYNEQFF.

The chain is built from TRBV20-1 and TRBJ2-7; D may be TRBD2 (5 bases). Trimming left V 0 bases short and J 6 bases short, with 12 bases between. The CDR3 is made up of 13 amino acids. Germline V gene sequence: CDR1 DFQATT, CDR2 SNEGSKA (reference sequence). CDR3 protein: CSARDIGKGEQYF. CDR3 DNA: TGCAGTGCTAGAGATATCGGGAAAGGCGAGCAGTACTTC.

On this clonotype: Its ends do not fully match the called genes, so a read error is possible. The chain couples TRBV5-6 to TRBJ1-1; 9 bases agree with TRBD1. Germline CDR1 and CDR2: SGHDT and YYEEEE. CDR3 length equals 16 residues. The CDR3 DNA follows: TGTGCCTGCAGCTTATACCAGACAGGGGGAAACACTGAAGCTTTCTTT. Translation gives CACSLYQTGGNTEAFF.

On this clonotype itself: A read error may be the cause here, since a much bigger clone is one base away. V is TRBV5-1 and J is TRBJ1-6; D unclear. Trimming shortened V by 10 bases and J by 5 bases, and 13 bases separated the two germline ends. The CDR3 runs to 13 residues. The V gene's germline CDR1 is SGHRS and CDR2 YFSETQ. The CDR3 here is CAERRADNSPLHF. The CDR3 DNA reads TGCGCCGAGAGGAGGGCGGATAATTCACCCCTCCACTTT.

The chain uses TRBV19 and TRBJ1-5; no clear D gene. V shed 6 bases and J shed 0 bases, with 18 bases lying between them. There are 17 residues in the CDR3. Looked up from germline, CDR1 is LNHDA and CDR2 is SQIVND (reference sequence). This CDR3 is CASSADGSFYSNQPQHF. CDR3 nucleotide sequence: TGTGCCAGTAGCGCGGACGGGTCCTTTTATAGCAATCAGCCCCAGCATTTT.

This clonotype has at least ten counts. The chain employs TRBV20-1 and TRBJ1-1; tentative D call: TRBD1 (5 bases). Per germline, CDR1 DFQATT and CDR2 SNEGSKA (reference sequence). The CDR3 is 15 residues long. Trimming removed 5 bases from V and 0 bases from J, with 16 bases in between. CDR3 loop: CSAPRDTGLNTEAFF. Written as DNA, the CDR3 is TGCAGTGCTCCCCGCGACACAGGTTTGAACACTGAAGCTTTCTTT.

V gene TRBV9 combines with J gene TRBJ2-2; either TRBD1 or TRBD2 may fit D (6 bases each). Germline values: CDR1 SGDLS, CDR2 YYNGEE. Between the trimmed V and J ends, which lost 3 bases and 3 bases, there was a span of 18 bases. This CDR3 is 17 amino acids long. This CDR3 is CASSAYGGTLYTGELFF. The CDR3 DNA reads TGTGCCAGCAGCGCCTATGGGGGGACACTTTACACCGGGGAGCTGTTTTTT.

This clonotype was picked up many times. This chain uses TRBV3-1 with TRBJ2-1; D not certain. The CDR3 covers 12 residues. Trimming removed 1 base from V and 7 bases from J, with 5 bases in between. The V gene's germline CDR1 is LGHDT and CDR2 YNNKEL (reference sequence). This CDR3 reads CASSQGLNEQFF. The DNA for the CDR3 is TGTGCCAGCAGCCAAGGACTTAATGAGCAGTTCTTC.

This clonotype was picked up many times. The chain couples TRBV3-1 to TRBJ1-2; the match to TRBD1 covers 9 bases. The CDR3 consists of 14 residues. The V and J ends lost 4 bases and 4 bases, in that order; junction bases with no gene match: 4. Germline CDR1 is LGHDT and CDR2 is YNNKEL (reference sequence). The CDR3 DNA reads TGTGCCAGCAGCCCGGGGACAGGGACCTATGGCTACACCTTC. Amino acid sequence: CASSPGTGTYGYTF.

This clonotype appeared many times. V usage is TRBV12-3 or TRBV12-4 and J usage is TRBJ2-1; 11 positions agree with TRBD2. V lost 4 bases, J lost 6 bases, and 8 bases stayed unmatched. The CDR3 runs 16 residues. The CDR3 DNA follows: TGTGCCAGCAGTTACATAGCGGGGGGGCCAGGCAATGAGCAGTTCTTC. Residues: CASSYIAGGPGNEQFF.

The chain has TRBV5-1 and TRBJ2-5; D may be TRBD1 (5 bases). The V and J ends lost 0 bases and 7 bases respectively, with 16 bases between them. The CDR3 covers 15 residues. CDR1 and CDR2 (germline): SGHRS, YFSETQ. The DNA of the CDR3 is TGCGCCAGCAGCTTGGCCGGTGGGTCGCAGGGGACCCAGTACTTC. Protein product: CASSLAGGSQGTQYF.

This clonotype was recorded at least ten times. CDR3 region: CASSSAGTGAGEQYF. As DNA, the CDR3 is TGTGCCAGCAGTTCCGCCGGGACAGGGGCAGGGGAGCAGTACTTC. This chain joins TRBV12-3 or TRBV12-4 and TRBJ2-7; 10 positions match TRBD1. The V gene end was trimmed by 4 bases and the J gene end by 7 bases; junction bases not matched to a gene: 10. This CDR3 is built from 15 residues.

This clonotype was recorded at least ten times. This sequence joins TRBV7-2 and TRBJ1-6; D remains unclear. This CDR3 region has 13 residues. Germline values: CDR1 SGHTA, CDR2 FQGNSA. The V end was cut by 7 bases, the J end by 2 bases, with 6 bases between. The CDR3 coding sequence is TGTGCCAGCAACCCCACCTATAATTCACCCCTCCACTTT. Its translation: CASNPTYNSPLHF.

In its sample, this clonotype was seen a few times. V is TRBV24-1 and J is TRBJ2-2, with TRBD2 identical over 9 bases. The CDR3 contains 16 residues. J lost 4 bases, V lost 3 bases, and 5 bases had no gene match. CDR1 and CDR2 (germline): KGHDR, SFDVKD. DNA of the CDR3: TGTGCCACCAGTGATGTTAGCGGGGGCTCCACCGGGGAGCTGTTTTTT. Protein sequence: CATSDVSGGSTGELFF.

This chain joins TRBV19 and TRBJ2-3; D might be TRBD1 or TRBD2, each matching 5 bases. This CDR3 is 15 amino acids long. V was trimmed by 3 bases and J by 6 bases, leaving 16 bases between them. Germline V lookup: CDR1 LNHDA, CDR2 SQIVND (reference sequence). The CDR3 DNA sequence: TGTGCCAGTAGTATCGTTGCCGGGGCCCTTGATACGCAGTATTTT. The encoded protein is CASSIVAGALDTQYF.

At least ten counts were recorded for this clonotype. The chain recombines TRBV20-1 with TRBJ1-2; TRBD1 matches at 9 bases. The germline V gene encodes CDR1 DFQATT and CDR2 SNEGSKA (reference sequence). J was trimmed by 7 bases and V by 0 bases; bases with no gene match: 6. The CDR3 is 14 residues long. This CDR3 reads CSARERGQGFGYTF. CDR3 nucleotide sequence: TGCAGTGCTAGAGAACGCGGACAGGGGTTTGGCTACACCTTC.

V is TRBV6-5 and J is TRBJ2-5; D unresolved. CDR3 length: 15 residues. The V gene lost 4 bases and the J gene lost 1 base, with 13 bases spanning the gap. Germline assignment: CDR1 MNHEY and CDR2 SVGAGI. DNA for the CDR3: TGTGCCAGCAGTTCCCTCCGCGGATTCCAAGAGACCCAGTACTTC. This encodes CASSSLRGFQETQYF.

This clonotype was counted many times. The rearrangement uses TRBV6-1 and TRBJ1-6; a possible D gene is TRBD1 (5 bases). Germline values: CDR1 MNHNS, CDR2 SASEGT. The CDR3 runs 14 residues. V was shortened by 0 bases and J by 6 bases, with 6 bases between the two germline ends. The CDR3 nucleotides are TGTGCCAGCAGTGAAGCCGGGGGTAATTCACCCCTCCACTTT. Protein sequence: CASSEAGGNSPLHF.

This clonotype was found a few times. The J gene is TRBJ2-1, the V gene TRBV18; 7 bases match TRBD1. From germline, CDR1 is KGHSH and CDR2 LQKENI. The length of the CDR3 is 16 residues. J was trimmed by 1 base and V by 0 bases; bases with no gene match: 3. The CDR3 protein is CASSPPRTGSYNEQFF. DNA for the CDR3: TGTGCCAGCTCACCACCGAGGACAGGTTCCTACAATGAGCAGTTCTTC.

The chain carries TRBV27 and TRBJ2-1; D assignment may be TRBD1 or TRBD2 (5 bases each). The CDR3 totals 13 residues. Trimming removed 3 bases at V and 9 bases at J, with 12 bases between. Germline CDR1 is MNHEY and CDR2 is SMNVEV (reference sequence). The CDR3 reads CASSFAVGTEQFF. CDR3 nucleotide sequence: TGTGCCAGCAGTTTCGCGGTAGGGACTGAGCAGTTCTTC.

The rearrangement uses TRBV6-5 and TRBJ2-7; tentatively, D is TRBD2 (5 bases). The V end lost 0 bases, the J end lost 3 bases, and 9 bases lay between the germline ends. Germline CDR1 is MNHEY and CDR2 is SVGAGI. The CDR3 loop spans 14 amino acids. The CDR3 DNA sequence: TGTGCCAGCAGTTACTCAGACGGGGACTACGAGCAGTACTTC. It codes for CASSYSDGDYEQYF.

This clonotype appeared many times. The gene calls are TRBV11-2 and TRBJ2-5; the match to TRBD1 covers 7 bases. Trimming cost V 5 bases and J 4 bases; bases outside gene matches: 10. This CDR3 contains 15 residues. The germline gives CDR1 SGHAT, CDR2 FQNNGV. The CDR3 spells CASSPTLHRGETQYF. The CDR3 DNA is TGTGCCAGCAGCCCAACCCTCCACAGGGGAGAGACCCAGTACTTC.

There are many counts of this clonotype. CDR3 in amino acids: CASSLDRVDEQFF. As DNA, the CDR3 is TGTGCCAGCAGCTTGGACAGGGTCGATGAGCAGTTCTTC. The gene calls are TRBV7-9 and TRBJ2-1; 8 bases match TRBD1. V trimming: 3 bases; J trimming: 8 bases; junction bases outside the gene matches: 3. This CDR3 contains 13 residues. Germline CDR1 reads SEHNR; CDR2 reads FQNEAQ (reference sequence).

The chain uses TRBV7-2 and TRBJ2-1; D call uncertain. Germline CDR1 SGHTA, CDR2 FQGNSA. The CDR3 spans 13 residues. V was pared by 5 bases and J by 4 bases, with 9 bases between. Here the CDR3 reads CASSRLRYNEQFF. CDR3 bases: TGTGCCAGCAGCCGCTTGCGGTACAATGAGCAGTTCTTC. The entire variable domain, with the rest obtained from reference TRBV7-2 and TRBJ2-1, is as follows: GAGVSQSPSNKVTEKGKDVELRCDPISGHTALYWYRQSLGQGLEFLIYFQGNSAPDKSGLPSDRFSAERTGGSVSTLTIQRTQQEDSAVYLCASSRLRYNEQFFGPGTRLTVL.